The 18 T cell receptor beta chains in this list originate from one sample, sequenced in a study of T-cell memory formation after mild COVID-19. TCRdb independently ran MiXCR on the 5' RACE reads; one entry per CDR3 protein. The data show 550,000 to 600,000 distinct CDR3 sequences, approximately 15% seen once. The specimen sequenced was PBMCs or a T cell subset sorted from them (not recorded which). Receptors were obtained from an adult woman who had mild COVID-19 (a few samples of this study predate the infection). Cell type and time point are not known.

This clonotype was found many times. This chain uses TRBV12-3 or TRBV12-4 with TRBJ1-2; unclear D gene. The CDR3 is 12 residues long. V dropped 7 bases and J dropped 5 bases, with 11 bases sitting between them. The CDR3: CASTDGPYGYTF. The CDR3 DNA sequence: TGTGCCAGCACCGACGGACCTTATGGCTACACCTTC.

This clonotype was counted at least ten times. V and J are TRBV12-3 or TRBV12-4 and TRBJ1-4; D unresolved. The ends were cut back, 7 bases at V and 0 bases at J, with 6 bases in the middle. The CDR3 sequence is 13 residues long. CDR3 residues: CASKRSTNEKLFF. DNA for the CDR3: TGTGCCAGCAAGCGTTCAACTAATGAAAAACTGTTTTTT.

J is TRBJ2-1 and V is TRBV12-3 or TRBV12-4; D is perhaps TRBD1 or TRBD2 (6 bases each). Trimming shortened V by 7 bases and J by 4 bases, and 23 bases separated the two germline ends. The CDR3 covers 17 residues. CDR3: CASTLHVGGSEYNEQFF. The CDR3 DNA reads TGTGCCAGCACCCTCCATGTAGGGGGGAGCGAGTACAATGAGCAGTTCTTC.

The chain uses TRBV20-1 and TRBJ2-1, with unresolved D. Germline V CDR1 and CDR2: DFQATT, SNEGSKA (reference sequence). The CDR3 length is 14 residues. Trimming cost V 0 bases and J 8 bases, with 14 bases left between them. CDR3 region: CSARDWGAGDEQFF. CDR3 sequence (DNA): TGCAGTGCTAGAGATTGGGGTGCTGGGGATGAGCAGTTCTTC.

This clonotype came up many times. This chain uses TRBV29-1 with TRBJ2-1, with 7 bases that match TRBD2. The V gene's germline CDR1 is SQVTM and CDR2 ANQGSEA. The CDR3 is made up of 12 amino acids. The J segment lost 15 bases and the V segment lost 2 bases, leaving 10 bases of the junction unmatched. This CDR3 is CSVEWGGSVGFF. For the CDR3, the DNA is TGCAGCGTTGAATGGGGCGGGAGCGTGGGGTTCTTC.

This clonotype was detected only a few times. The CDR3 DNA is TGTGCCACCAGCCGAGGACAGCGACACTACAATGAGCAGTTCTTC. It is translated as CATSRGQRHYNEQFF. The chain has TRBV24-1 and TRBJ2-1; D is possibly TRBD1 (6 bases). The CDR3 is 15 residues long. CDR1 is KGHDR, CDR2 SFDVKD, per germline. The ends were cut back, 7 bases at V and 3 bases at J, with 15 bases in the middle.

This clonotype was counted between two and nine times. DNA of the CDR3: TGTGCCACCAGCCCTCGGACAGCGGGGTTACCCTACAATGAGCAGTTCTTC. This codes for CATSPRTAGLPYNEQFF. J is TRBJ2-1 and V is TRBV15; TRBD2 might be the D (7 bases). Germline assignment: CDR1 LNHNV and CDR2 YYDKDF (reference sequence). The CDR3 spans 17 residues. Trimming took 5 bases from V and 2 from J, leaving 19 bases between them.

The chain combines TRBV9 with TRBJ2-5; 9 bases are shared with TRBD2. Trimming cost V 0 bases and J 5 bases; bases outside gene matches: 5. The germline V gene has CDR1 SGDLS and CDR2 YYNGEE. The CDR3 extends over 15 amino acids. The CDR3 region is CASSVGGGAWETQYF. CDR3 DNA sequence: TGTGCCAGCAGCGTAGGCGGGGGGGCCTGGGAGACCCAGTACTTC.

The V gene is TRBV14, the J gene TRBJ1-1, with D maybe TRBD1 (5 bases). The CDR3 has 14 residues. The germline V gene encodes CDR1 SGHDN and CDR2 FVKESK. The ends were cut back, 7 bases at V and 7 bases at J, with 19 bases in the middle. For the CDR3, the DNA is TGTGCCAGCAACAGAGCACAAGGGGCAAGTGAAGCTTTCTTT. Translated: CASNRAQGASEAFF. Drawing the rest from reference TRBV14 and TRBJ1-1, the complete variable domain is EAGVTQFPSHSVIEKGQTVTLRCDPISGHDNLYWYRRVMGKEIKFLLHFVKESKQDESGMPNNRFLAERTGGTYSTLKVQPAELEDSGVYFCASNRAQGASEAFFGQGTRLTVV.

This rearrangement joins TRBV6-4 to TRBJ2-2; TRBD1 aligns across 12 bases. Trimming removed 6 bases from V and 7 bases from J; junction bases left unmatched: 9. Germline V lookup: CDR1 MRHNA, CDR2 SNTAGT. This CDR3 is 16 amino acids long. The CDR3 protein is CASSPGQGAPVGELFF. CDR3 coding DNA: TGTGCCAGCAGCCCGGGACAGGGGGCGCCCGTCGGGGAGCTGTTTTTT.

CDR3 loop: CSVDRGASTEAFF. CDR3 sequence (DNA): TGCAGCGTTGACAGGGGCGCCTCCACTGAAGCTTTCTTT. The chain recombines TRBV29-1 with TRBJ1-1; maybe TRBD1 (6 bases). Trimming left V 3 bases short and J 4 bases short, with 12 bases between. Germline CDR1 and CDR2: SQVTM and ANQGSEA. The CDR3 is 13 amino acids.

The rearrangement joins TRBV24-1 to TRBJ2-1; possible D gene TRBD1, 5 bases. The CDR3 sequence is 15 residues long. The germline V gene has CDR1 KGHDR and CDR2 SFDVKD. Trimming cost V 3 bases and J 6 bases, with 14 bases left between them. CDR3 sequence: CATSDLDQGGNEQFF. Written as DNA, the CDR3 is TGTGCCACCAGTGATCTCGACCAGGGTGGCAATGAGCAGTTCTTC.

This rearrangement joins TRBV4-2 to TRBJ2-1; 8 bases are shared with TRBD2. J gave up 11 bases and V 4 bases, and 13 bases lay outside the gene matches. This CDR3 is 15 amino acids long. Germline lookup yields CDR1 LGHNA and CDR2 YNFKEQ. For the CDR3, the DNA is TGTGCCAGCAGCCCGGAAGGGACTAGGAAAGCGCAGCAGTTCTTC. Protein product: CASSPEGTRKAQQFF.

This clonotype has just a few counts. This chain links TRBV10-3 with TRBJ2-3, with a tentative D call TRBD2 (6 bases). The CDR3 length is 14 residues. With 6 bases removed from V and 4 bases from J, the gap between germline ends came to 14 bases. The germline V gene encodes CDR1 ENHRY and CDR2 SYGVKD. The CDR3 sequence: CAIRGLSKADTQYF. The CDR3 coding sequence is TGTGCCATCAGGGGACTTTCTAAGGCAGATACGCAGTATTTT.

In its sample, this clonotype was seen a few times. This rearrangement joins TRBV6-5 to TRBJ2-2; no definite D call. This CDR3 region has 16 residues. Germline loops: CDR1 MNHEY, CDR2 SVGAGI. Trimming pared 0 bases from V and 1 base from J, leaving 9 bases between. The CDR3 bases are TGTGCCAGCAGTTACTCGTTACGGGTGAACACCGGGGAGCTGTTTTTT. It is translated as CASSYSLRVNTGELFF.

The chain joins TRBV20-1 to TRBJ2-1; TRBD2 matches 9 bases. The trim removed 5 bases at V and 6 bases at J, leaving 11 bases unmatched. Germline V gene lookup returns CDR1 DFQATT and CDR2 SNEGSKA (reference sequence). The CDR3 runs to 15 residues. Here the CDR3 DNA reads TGCAGTGCTGACGTAGGGCTAGCGGGAAGCAATGAGCAGTTCTTC. Encoded protein: CSADVGLAGSNEQFF.

This clonotype was seen more than once but under ten times. The chain combines TRBV6-1 with TRBJ1-1, with D possibly TRBD1 on 6 matching bases. The V and J ends lost 4 bases and 1 base respectively, with 10 bases between them. There are 14 residues in the CDR3. Germline V gene sequence: CDR1 MNHNS, CDR2 SASEGT. The CDR3 coding sequence is TGTGCCAGCAGTGCGCAGGGGTCGAACACTGAAGCTTTCTTT. Its translation is CASSAQGSNTEAFF.

This clonotype was counted a few times. The chain employs TRBV7-2 and TRBJ2-3; no clear D gene. Germline loops: CDR1 SGHTA, CDR2 FQGNSA. The V gene lost 0 bases and the J gene lost 4 bases, with 17 bases spanning the gap. CDR3 size: 17 residues. CDR3 sequence: CASSLAPTAIRADTQYF. CDR3 nucleotide sequence: TGTGCCAGCAGCTTAGCGCCAACAGCGATCCGGGCAGATACGCAGTATTTT.